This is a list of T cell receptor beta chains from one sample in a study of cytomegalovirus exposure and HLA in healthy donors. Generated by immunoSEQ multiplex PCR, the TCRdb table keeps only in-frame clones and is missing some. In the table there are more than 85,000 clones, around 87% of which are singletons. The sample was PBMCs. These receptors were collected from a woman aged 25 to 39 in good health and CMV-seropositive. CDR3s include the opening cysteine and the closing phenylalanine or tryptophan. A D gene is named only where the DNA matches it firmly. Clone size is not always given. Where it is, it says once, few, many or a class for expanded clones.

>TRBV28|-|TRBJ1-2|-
TGTGCCAGCAGTTCACAGGGCATAAGCTACACCTTC
CASSSQGISYTF
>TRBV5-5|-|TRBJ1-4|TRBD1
TGTGCCAGCAGTCCACAGGGGCCTAATGAAAAACTGTTTTTT
CASSPQGPNEKLFF
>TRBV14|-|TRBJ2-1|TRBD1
TGTGCCAGCAGCCTCGGGACAGGGGAGTGGAATGAGCAGTTCTTC
CASSLGTGEWNEQFF
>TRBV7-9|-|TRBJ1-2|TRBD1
TGTGCCAGCAGCTCAACAGGGGACTATGGCTACACCTTC
CASSSTGDYGYTF
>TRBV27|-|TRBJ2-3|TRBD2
TGTGCCAGCAGTTCCGGACTAGCGGGAAGTGGCACAGATACGCAGTATTTT
CASSSGLAGSGTDTQYF
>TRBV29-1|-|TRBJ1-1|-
TGCAGCGTTGATCGGGGGGACACTGAAGCTTTCTTT
CSVDRGDTEAFF
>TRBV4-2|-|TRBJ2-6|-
TGTGCCAGCAGCCAAGCAGGGTCCGGGGCCAACGTCCTGACTTTC
CASSQAGSGANVLTF
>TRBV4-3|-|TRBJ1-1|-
TGCGCCAGCAGCCAAACTTCGGGGGAAACGTCTGGCACTGAAGCTTTCTTT
CASSQTSGETSGTEAFF
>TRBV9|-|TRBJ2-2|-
TGTGCCAGCAGTCAAGGGCTAGCTAACACCGGGGAGCTGTTTTTT
CASSQGLANTGELFF
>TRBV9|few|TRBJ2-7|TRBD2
TGTGCCAGCAGCGGGACTAGCGGCGAGCAGTACTTC
CASSGTSGEQYF
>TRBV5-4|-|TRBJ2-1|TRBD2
TGTGCCAGCAGCTCAAGCGGGGGTTCCTACAATGAGCAGTTCTTC
CASSSSGGSYNEQFF